This T cell receptor beta chain was documented in a study of neurological immune-mediated disorders. TCRdb recomputed calls from the 5' RACE reads with MiXCR, one row per CDR3 protein. The data hold about 60,000 distinct CDR3 sequences, with around 4% observed a single time. The CDR3 is 16 residues long. The germline V and J ends were trimmed by 3 bases and 0 bases, with 13 bases remaining between them. Per the germline V gene, CDR1 is MDHEN and CDR2 is SYDVKM. This clonotype was seen at least ten times. This TCR was recovered from a man between 25 and 39 years old with multiple sclerosis. The sequenced sample was PBMCs. The chain links TRBV28 to TRBJ2-3, with D tentatively TRBD2 (6 bases). The CDR3 loop reads CASSFPRSGSTDTQYF. CDR3 in DNA: TGTGCCAGCAGTTTCCCTCGCAGCGGGAGCACAGATACGCAGTATTTT.